This TCR beta chain was documented in a study of long-term antiretroviral therapy in people with HIV. Of note for this clone: Its target is not known.

CDR3 length: 14 amino acids. The trim removed 4 bases at V and 8 bases at J, leaving 10 bases unmatched. Germline CDR1 is SEHNR and CDR2 is FQNEAQ (reference sequence). Study-wide results and limits: All time points showed a repertoire dominated by clones expanded before ART. HIV repertoire CDR3 lengths ranged less widely than those of controls. Dating from the mid-2000s to the late 2010s, the blood was possibly obtained under older ART regimens. Participants lacked recorded data on ART adherence, viral resistance or therapy changes.

The libraries were made with immunoSEQ v3.0 at survey level. Libraries were prepared by immunoSEQ multiplex PCR; TCRdb keeps only in-frame clonotypes and omits some of them. The repertoire includes around 38,000 clones, approximately 94% of them detected once, and 2.2% sits in the top ten. The receptor was isolated from a young man with HIV. The V call is TRBV7-9, the J call TRBJ1-2; TRBD1 aligns across 7 bases. Specimen: unsorted PBMCs, collected approximately 9.5 years after starting antiretroviral therapy. This CDR3 is CASSSTGVFQGYTF. For the CDR3, the DNA is TGTGCCAGCAGCTCAACAGGGGTTTTTCAAGGCTACACCTTC. The full variable domain, in which reference TRBV7-9 and TRBJ1-2 provide the parts outside the CDR3, is DTGVSQNPRHKITKRGQNVTFRCDPISEHNRLYWYRQTLGQGPEFLTYFQNEAQLEKSRLLSDRFSAERPKGSFSTLEIQRTEQGDSAMYLCASSSTGVFQGYTFGSGTRLTVV.